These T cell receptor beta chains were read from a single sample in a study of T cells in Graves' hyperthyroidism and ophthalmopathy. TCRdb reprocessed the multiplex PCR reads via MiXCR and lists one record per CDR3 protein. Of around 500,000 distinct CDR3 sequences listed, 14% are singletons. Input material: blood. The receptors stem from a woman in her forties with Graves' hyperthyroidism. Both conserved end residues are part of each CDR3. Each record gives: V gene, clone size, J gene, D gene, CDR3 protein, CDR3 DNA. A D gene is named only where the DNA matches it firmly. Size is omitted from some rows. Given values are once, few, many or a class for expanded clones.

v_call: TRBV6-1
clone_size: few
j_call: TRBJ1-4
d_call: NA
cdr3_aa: CASSEVFEKLFF
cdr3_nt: TGTGCCAGCAGTGAAGTCTTTGAAAAACTGTTTTTT

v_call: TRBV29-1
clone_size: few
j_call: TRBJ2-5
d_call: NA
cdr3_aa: CSVEATGFQYF
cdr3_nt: TGCAGCGTTGAAGCCACAGGGTTCCAGTACTTC

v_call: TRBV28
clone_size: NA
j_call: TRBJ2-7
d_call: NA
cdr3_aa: CASTPRGPYEQYF
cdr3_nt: TGTGCCAGCACTCCACGGGGGCCCTACGAGCAGTACTTC

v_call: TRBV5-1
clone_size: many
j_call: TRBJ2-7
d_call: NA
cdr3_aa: CASSYGDISYEQYF
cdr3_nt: TGCGCCAGCAGCTATGGGGACATTTCCTACGAGCAGTACTTC

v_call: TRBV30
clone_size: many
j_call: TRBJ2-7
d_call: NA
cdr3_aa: CAWSVSGSYEQYF
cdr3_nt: TGTGCCTGGAGTGTATCAGGCTCCTACGAGCAGTACTTC

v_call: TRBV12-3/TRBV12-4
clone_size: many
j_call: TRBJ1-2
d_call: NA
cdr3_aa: CASSLGRGYGYTF
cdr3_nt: TGTGCCAGCAGTTTGGGACGAGGCTATGGCTACACCTTC

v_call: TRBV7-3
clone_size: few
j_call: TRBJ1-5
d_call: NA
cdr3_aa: CASSLIQSNQPQHF
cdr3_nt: TGTGCCAGCAGCTTAATTCAAAGCAATCAGCCCCAGCATTTT

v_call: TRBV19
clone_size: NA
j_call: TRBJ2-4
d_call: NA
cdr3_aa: CASSPGLKDIQYF
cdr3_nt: TGTGCCAGTAGTCCGGGACTTAAGGACATTCAGTACTTC

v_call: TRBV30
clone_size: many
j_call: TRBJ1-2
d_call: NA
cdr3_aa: CAWIKWAGRYGYTF
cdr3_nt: TGTGCCTGGATAAAATGGGCAGGGCGTTATGGCTACACCTTC

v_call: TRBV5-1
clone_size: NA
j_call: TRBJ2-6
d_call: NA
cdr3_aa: CASPMDSGANVLTF
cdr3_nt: TGCGCCAGCCCTATGGACTCTGGGGCCAACGTCCTGACTTTC

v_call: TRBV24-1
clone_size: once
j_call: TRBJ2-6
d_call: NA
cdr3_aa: CATSVSAAGANVLTF
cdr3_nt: TGTGCCACCAGTGTGTCTGCTGCTGGGGCCAACGTCCTGACTTTC

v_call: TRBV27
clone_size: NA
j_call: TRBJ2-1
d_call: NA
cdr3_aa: CASSLERNNEQFF
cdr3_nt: TGTGCCAGCAGTTTAGAGAGAAACAATGAGCAGTTCTTC

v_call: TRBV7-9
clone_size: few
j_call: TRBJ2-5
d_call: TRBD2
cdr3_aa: CASSPVMAGEETQYF
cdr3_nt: TGTGCCAGCAGCCCGGTAATGGCGGGAGAAGAGACCCAGTACTTC

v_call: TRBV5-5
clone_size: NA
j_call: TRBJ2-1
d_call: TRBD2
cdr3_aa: CASSLLPLAGSSYNEQFF
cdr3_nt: TGTGCCAGCAGCTTGCTCCCTTTAGCGGGATCCTCCTACAATGAGCAGTTCTTC

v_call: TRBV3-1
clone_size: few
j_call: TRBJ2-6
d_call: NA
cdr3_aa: CASSQGYRGDSGANVLTF
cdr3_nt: TGTGCCAGCAGCCAAGGGTATCGTGGGGACTCTGGGGCCAACGTCCTGACTTTC

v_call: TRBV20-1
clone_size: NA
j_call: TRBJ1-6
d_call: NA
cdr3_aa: CSAGEVRNNSPLHF
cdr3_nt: TGCAGTGCTGGAGAGGTCAGAAATAATTCACCCCTCCACTTT

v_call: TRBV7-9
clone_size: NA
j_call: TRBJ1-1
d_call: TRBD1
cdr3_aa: CASSYLGQGEAFF
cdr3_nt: TGTGCCAGCAGCTACCTCGGACAGGGCGAAGCTTTCTTT

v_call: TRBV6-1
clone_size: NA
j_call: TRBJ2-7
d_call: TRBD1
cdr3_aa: CASIGTGRGYEQYF
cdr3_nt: TGTGCCAGCATTGGGACAGGGAGGGGGTACGAGCAGTACTTC